The 26 T cell receptor beta chains reported below all come from one sample, sequenced in a study of a mutant IDH1 vaccine in newly diagnosed glioma. These receptors are not linked to any known antigen. The time point denotes: week 23, last vaccination. Mutant IDH1 20-mer peptide, at 300 ug, made up each vaccine dose, with topical imiquimod. Profiling relied on immunoSEQ multiplex PCR, and the TCRdb table lists in-frame clones only, not all of them. Of more than 55,000 clones in the sample, roughly 81% were seen once. The material sequenced was PBMCs, taken from a glioma patient whose treatment included an IDH1 peptide vaccine. These receptors were taken from a woman aged 40 to 49 with glioma. Some clones in this sample may be carry-over from other donors' samples.

The chain carries TRBV6-5 and TRBJ2-3, with D possibly being TRBD2 (6 bases). The V gene lost 5 bases and the J gene lost 6 bases, with 18 bases spanning the gap. Per the germline V gene, CDR1 is MNHEY and CDR2 is SVGAGI. The CDR3 extends over 15 amino acids. As DNA, the CDR3 is TGTGCCAGCAGTACCGGTGGGCGGGGCCGGGATACGCAGTATTTT. Translation gives CASSTGGRGRDTQYF.

The chain has TRBV6-4 and TRBJ1-1; weak D call: TRBD1 (5 bases). Trimming removed 0 bases from V and 12 bases from J, with 17 bases in between. Germline-derived CDR1 and CDR2 are MRHNA and SNTAGT. CDR3 size: 14 residues. The CDR3 sequence is CASSDSGENRLTFF. For the CDR3, the DNA is TGTGCCAGCAGTGACTCGGGGGAGAACCGACTGACTTTCTTT.

This clone has just a few counts. The chain links TRBV2 to TRBJ1-1; D call uncertain. Germline lookup yields CDR1 SNHLY and CDR2 FYNNEI. The CDR3 extends over 13 amino acids. Deletions cut 7 bases from V and 7 bases from J, with 16 bases between. CDR3 sequence: CASTLGSSGEAFF. The CDR3 DNA follows: TGTGCCAGCACCCTCGGGTCGTCAGGTGAAGCTTTCTTT.

Here the CDR3 reads CASSTASPGYGYTF. The CDR3 DNA reads as TGTGCCAGCTCGACTGCATCCCCCGGCTATGGCTACACCTTC. The rearrangement links TRBV6-6 to TRBJ1-2; D is unresolved. This CDR3 is built from 14 residues. V was trimmed by 8 bases and J by 4 bases, leaving 17 bases between them. Germline values: CDR1 MNHNY, CDR2 SVGAGI (reference sequence).

The rearrangement uses TRBV6-4 and TRBJ1-2; D perhaps matches TRBD1 (5 bases). V gave up 4 bases and J gave up 5 bases, with 17 bases separating them. Looked up from germline, CDR1 is MRHNA and CDR2 is SNTAGT. This CDR3 comprises 15 residues. DNA for the CDR3: TGTGCCAGCAGTGTAGGGGTCGGGCCTGGGTATGGCTACACCTTC. Its protein is CASSVGVGPGYGYTF.

The CDR3 loop reads CATRVNYGYTF. The CDR3 region has the DNA TGTGCCACCCGAGTGAACTATGGCTACACCTTC. The V and J genes are TRBV19 and TRBJ1-2, with D uncertain. The germline CDR1 and CDR2 sequences are LNHDA and SQIVND (reference sequence). The ends were cut back, 10 bases at V and 2 bases at J, with 8 bases in the middle. The CDR3 is 11 residues long.

The table lists this clone with a count of one. The chain uses TRBV11-2 and TRBJ2-4; TRBD2 matches 9 bases. This CDR3 is 15 amino acids long. The germline V gene has CDR1 SGHAT and CDR2 FQNNGV. V gave up 1 base and J gave up 7 bases; unmatched junction bases: 5. Written as DNA, the CDR3 is TGTGCCAGCAGCTTAGTCGGTCTAGCGGGGAACATTCAGTACTTC. Translated, it gives CASSLVGLAGNIQYF.

The chain joins TRBV9 to TRBJ1-1; possible D gene TRBD1, 5 bases. CDR3 length: 14 amino acids. Trimming removed 4 bases at V and 9 bases at J, with 19 bases between. Germline CDR1 and CDR2: SGDLS and YYNGEE. CDR3 bases: TGTGCCAGCAGCCCAGGGTTGCAGCAGCAGAAAGCTTTCTTT. Its translation: CASSPGLQQQKAFF.

The chain is built from TRBV6-5 and TRBJ1-1; D might be TRBD1 (6 bases). This CDR3 is 12 amino acids long. V shed 8 bases and J shed 4 bases, with 11 bases lying between them. Germline loops: CDR1 MNHEY, CDR2 SVGAGI. The CDR3 region is CASRGGGTEAFF. CDR3 in DNA: TGTGCCAGCCGAGGGGGGGGCACTGAAGCTTTCTTT.

This chain uses TRBV19 with TRBJ1-2, with a possible D match to TRBD1 (6 bases). V was shortened by 0 bases and J by 2 bases, with 7 bases between the two germline ends. Looked up from germline, CDR1 is LNHDA and CDR2 is SQIVND (reference sequence). The CDR3 loop spans 14 amino acids. DNA for the CDR3: TGTGCCAGTAGTATAGATGGGACAAACTATGGCTACACCTTC. It yields the protein CASSIDGTNYGYTF.

The chain recombines TRBV9 with TRBJ1-1; 10 positions agree with TRBD1. The CDR3 spans 14 residues. The germline gives CDR1 SGDLS, CDR2 YYNGEE. The V and J ends lost 7 bases and 0 bases, in that order; junction bases with no gene match: 3. CDR3 region: CASGDRGMNTEAFF. The CDR3 bases are TGTGCCAGCGGGGACAGGGGTATGAACACTGAAGCTTTCTTT.

The rearrangement joins TRBV18 to TRBJ1-2, with D possibly being TRBD1 (6 bases). V was pared by 1 base and J by 3 bases, with 15 bases between. The CDR3 length is 16 residues. Germline V gene lookup returns CDR1 KGHSH and CDR2 LQKENI. The CDR3 nucleotides are TGTGCCAGCTCACCACTGGCAGGGGAGTCCTACTATGGCTACACCTTC. It translates to CASSPLAGESYYGYTF.

This clone was observed a handful of times. The genes are TRBV7-8 and TRBJ2-7; perhaps TRBD1 as D (8 bases). V lost 3 bases, J lost 2 bases, and 17 bases lay in between. The germline CDR1 and CDR2 sequences are SGHVS and FQNEAQ. The CDR3 has 16 amino acids. CDR3 DNA sequence: TGTGCCAGCAGCTTTTACAGGGGGGGGGTGACCTACGAGCAGTACTTC. Protein sequence: CASSFYRGGVTYEQYF.

The J gene is TRBJ1-1, the V gene TRBV5-5; D remains unclear. This CDR3 comprises 13 residues. From germline, CDR1 is SGHKS and CDR2 YYEKEE (reference sequence). V dropped 0 bases and J dropped 4 bases, with 7 bases sitting between them. CDR3 residues: CASSLGRFTEAFF. CDR3 DNA sequence: TGTGCCAGCAGCTTGGGTAGGTTCACTGAAGCTTTCTTT.

The chain uses TRBV5-1 and TRBJ2-3; possible D gene TRBD2, 6 bases. With 4 bases removed from V and 0 bases from J, the gap between germline ends came to 18 bases. Germline CDR1 SGHRS, CDR2 YFSETQ. This CDR3 contains 17 residues. The DNA for the CDR3 is TGCGCCAGCAGCGCCACCCCGACTAGTACTAGCACAGATACGCAGTATTTT. This sequence encodes CASSATPTSTSTDTQYF.

The genes are TRBV4-3 and TRBJ2-5, with TRBD2 as a possible D gene (6 bases). V was clipped by 0 bases and J by 0 bases, with 17 bases between them. CDR1 and CDR2 from the germline V gene are LGHNA and YSLEER. The CDR3 runs to 18 residues. CDR3 loop: CASSQDLRRGYYQETQYF. The CDR3 DNA is TGCGCCAGCAGCCAAGATCTCCGGCGGGGATATTACCAAGAGACCCAGTACTTC.

Concerning this clone: A junction boundary mismatches the germline segment, possibly from a read error. This CDR3 is CASSLLQGAETQYF. The CDR3 coding sequence is TGTGCTAGCAGCCTTCTACAGGGGGCTGAGACCCAGTACTTC. The rearrangement uses TRBV7-7 and TRBJ2-5, with 9 positions matching TRBD1. The CDR3 has 14 amino acids. Germline V CDR1 and CDR2: SSHAT, FNYEAQ (reference sequence).

The genes are TRBV5-6 and TRBJ2-3, with 9 bases that match TRBD1. Germline-derived CDR1 and CDR2 are SGHDT and YYEEEE. The CDR3 is made up of 15 amino acids. V was clipped by 0 bases and J by 3 bases; unmatched bases: 2. CDR3: CASSLVGQGTDTQYF. Written as DNA, the CDR3 is TGTGCCAGCAGCTTGGTGGGACAGGGAACAGATACGCAGTATTTT.

The chain has TRBV6-5 and TRBJ2-7; 13 nucleotides line up with TRBD2. J lost 6 bases, V lost 4 bases, and 3 bases had no gene match. There are 14 residues in the CDR3. The germline V gene has CDR1 MNHEY and CDR2 SVGAGI. For the CDR3, the DNA is TGTGCCAGCAGTTCGAGACTAGCGGGGGGCGAGCAGTACTTC. It yields the protein CASSSRLAGGEQYF.

The rearrangement uses TRBV30 and TRBJ2-5; weak D call: TRBD2 (5 bases). Trimming removed 4 bases from V and 1 base from J, with 10 bases in between. Germline CDR1 is GTSNPN and CDR2 is SVGIG (reference sequence). CDR3 size: 13 residues. The CDR3 is CAWNEAVQETQYF. The DNA for the CDR3 is TGTGCCTGGAATGAAGCGGTCCAAGAGACCCAGTACTTC.

This rearrangement joins TRBV27 to TRBJ2-3; 8 positions agree with TRBD2. The germline V gene has CDR1 MNHEY and CDR2 SMNVEV (reference sequence). The CDR3 covers 15 residues. Losses at the gene ends were 2 bases for V and 5 bases for J; bases not matched to a gene: 6. For the CDR3, the DNA is TGTGCCAGCAGTTTAGGCGGGGGGCTGGGAGATACGCAGTATTTT. Its translation: CASSLGGGLGDTQYF.

This clone was seen a single time. The V and J genes are TRBV4-3 and TRBJ2-7; a possible D gene is TRBD2 (6 bases). V lost 4 bases and J 1 base, leaving 17 bases between the germline ends. Germline V CDR1 and CDR2: LGHNA, YSLEER. This CDR3 is built from 16 residues. CDR3 amino acids: CASSPGVTTSSYEQYF. The CDR3 DNA reads TGCGCCAGCAGCCCGGGGGTGACTACCTCTTCCTACGAGCAGTACTTC.

V and J are TRBV27 and TRBJ2-7; D call uncertain. Germline CDR1 reads MNHEY; CDR2 reads SMNVEV (reference sequence). CDR3 length equals 13 residues. Trimming pared 4 bases from V and 2 bases from J, leaving 9 bases between. DNA of the CDR3: TGTGCCAGCAGTTCTGGGGTACCCTACGAGCAGTACTTC. It specifies CASSSGVPYEQYF.

The gene calls are TRBV6-1 and TRBJ1-5; D is possibly TRBD1 (5 bases). V dropped 8 bases and J dropped 6 bases, with 17 bases sitting between them. Germline values: CDR1 MNHNS, CDR2 SASEGT. The CDR3 is 14 amino acids. In DNA, the CDR3 is TGTGCCAGCGGGGCGAAGGCTGACAGTCAGCCCCAGCATTTT. It specifies CASGAKADSQPQHF.

CDR3 sequence reads: CASSFRTDSYEQYF. The CDR3, as DNA: TGCGCCAGCAGCTTCAGGACAGACTCCTACGAGCAGTACTTC. V usage is TRBV5-1 and J usage is TRBJ2-7; perhaps TRBD1 as D (6 bases). Germline values: CDR1 SGHRS, CDR2 YFSETQ. CDR3 length equals 14 residues. Trimming took off 2 bases at V and 0 bases at J, with 9 bases between the two ends.

The V call is TRBV7-9, the J call TRBJ1-3; D not certain. V shed 1 base and J shed 4 bases, with 8 bases lying between them. Germline V gives CDR1 SEHNR, CDR2 FQNEAQ (reference sequence). The CDR3 totals 14 residues. The CDR3 loop is CASSLEAFGNTIYF. Written as DNA, the CDR3 is TGTGCCAGCAGCTTAGAAGCCTTCGGAAACACCATATATTTT.